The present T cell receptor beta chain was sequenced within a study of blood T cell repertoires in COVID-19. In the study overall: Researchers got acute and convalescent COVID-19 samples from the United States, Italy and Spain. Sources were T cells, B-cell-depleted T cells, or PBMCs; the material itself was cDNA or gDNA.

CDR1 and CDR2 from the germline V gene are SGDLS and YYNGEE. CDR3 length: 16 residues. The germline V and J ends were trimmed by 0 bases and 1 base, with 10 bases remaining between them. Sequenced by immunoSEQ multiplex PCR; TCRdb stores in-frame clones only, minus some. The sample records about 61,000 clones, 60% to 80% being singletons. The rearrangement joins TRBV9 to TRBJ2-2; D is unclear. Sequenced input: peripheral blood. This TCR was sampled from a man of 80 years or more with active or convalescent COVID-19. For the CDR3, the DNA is TGTGCCAGCAGCGTAGCCCAGGTCAGGAACACCGGGGAGCTGTTTTTT. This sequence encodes CASSVAQVRNTGELFF.